These 16 T cell receptor beta chains were all obtained from the same sample, sequenced in a study of human T cells and chemical hapten exposure. MiXCR was run by TCRdb on the RACE reads, yielding one entry per CDR3 protein. The data hold tens of thousands of distinct CDR3 sequences, with 6% to 7.5% observed a single time. Time point reported: healthy volunteer bleed at 2 weeks. Unfractionated whole blood served as the source for total RNA extraction. The source material was whole blood. These receptors all come from a human donor in good health. Some clones in this sample may be carry-over from other donors' samples.

This clonotype was picked up many times. The V call is TRBV10-3, the J call TRBJ1-2; perhaps TRBD1 as D (6 bases). The germline CDR1 and CDR2 sequences are ENHRY and SYGVKD. Trimming left V 8 bases short and J 6 bases short, with 13 bases between. CDR3 length: 12 residues. The CDR3 coding sequence is TGTGCCATCTCGGACAGAGCGGATGGCTACACCTTC. This encodes CAISDRADGYTF.

This clonotype was counted only a few times. The chain is built from TRBV12-3 or TRBV12-4 and TRBJ1-1; D is possibly TRBD1 (5 bases). V was shortened by 6 bases and J by 4 bases, with 18 bases between the two germline ends. The CDR3 has 15 residues. The CDR3 bases are TGTGCCAGCAGGCTCAACACGGGGCGTTGCACTGAAGCTTTCTTT. Amino acid sequence: CASRLNTGRCTEAFF.

The table lists this clonotype with many counts. J is TRBJ1-5 and V is TRBV28, with a tentative D call TRBD1 (5 bases). From germline, CDR1 is MDHEN and CDR2 SYDVKM. V was clipped by 6 bases and J by 6 bases, with 18 bases between them. CDR3 length equals 15 residues. The CDR3 region is CASSSTSPGLQPQHF. The CDR3 bases are TGTGCCAGCAGCTCAACATCTCCAGGGCTTCAGCCCCAGCATTTT.

This clonotype was seen many times. The junction does not match germline at one end; this may be a read error. The CDR3 DNA is TGTGCCAGCAGTTTATTACGGGACAGGGCAGCGCGAAACTATGGCGACACCTTC. As protein: CASSLLRDRAARNYGDTF. This rearrangement joins TRBV28 to TRBJ1-2; TRBD1 matches 9 bases. Germline V gene sequence: CDR1 MDHEN, CDR2 SYDVKM. The CDR3 spans 18 residues.

The rearrangement links TRBV2 to TRBJ1-1, with a tentative D call TRBD1 (6 bases). Germline-derived CDR1 and CDR2 are SNHLY and FYNNEI. V lost 6 bases to trimming and J lost 1 base, with 9 bases between them. This CDR3 is 13 amino acids long. CDR3 DNA sequence: TGTGCCAGCAGCAGGGGTAGGAACACTGAAGCTTTCTTT. Translation: CASSRGRNTEAFF.

The sample holds many counts of this clonotype. The rearrangement uses TRBV28 and TRBJ1-2; possibly TRBD1 for D (5 bases). This CDR3 has 15 amino acids. Between the trimmed V and J ends, which lost 6 bases and 3 bases, there was a span of 17 bases. Germline CDR1 MDHEN, CDR2 SYDVKM. The CDR3 coding sequence is TGTGCCAGCAGGCCACACGGGGGGGAAGACTATGGCTACACCTTC. Protein product: CASRPHGGEDYGYTF.

This clonotype occurred many times. The V gene is TRBV20-1, the J gene TRBJ2-2; 8 bases fit TRBD2. The germline V gene encodes CDR1 DFQATT and CDR2 SNEGSKA (reference sequence). The CDR3 covers 13 residues. The J segment lost 4 bases and the V segment lost 4 bases, leaving 2 bases of the junction unmatched. The CDR3 reads CSATRGGTGELFF. The CDR3 bases are TGCAGTGCTACACGGGGGGGCACCGGGGAGCTGTTTTTT.

This clonotype was found a few times. V gene TRBV28 combines with J gene TRBJ1-3; weak D call: TRBD1 (5 bases). V was clipped by 3 bases and J by 3 bases, with 9 bases between them. This CDR3 comprises 14 residues. CDR1 is MDHEN, CDR2 SYDVKM, per germline. As DNA, the CDR3 is TGTGCCAGCAGTTTTAGGGGAATTGGAAACACCATATATTTT. Residues: CASSFRGIGNTIYF.

V usage is TRBV2 and J usage is TRBJ2-7; D remains ambiguous. Trimming cost V 7 bases and J 2 bases, with 12 bases left between them. This CDR3 is 13 amino acids long. The germline V gene has CDR1 SNHLY and CDR2 FYNNEI. The CDR3 region is CASKKDGAYEQYF. The CDR3 DNA reads as TGTGCCAGCAAGAAGGACGGAGCCTACGAGCAGTACTTC.

This clonotype was detected ten times or more. This chain uses TRBV27 with TRBJ1-2; TRBD1 aligns across 7 bases. The CDR3 has 16 amino acids. Germline CDR1 is MNHEY and CDR2 is SMNVEV (reference sequence). V dropped 0 bases and J dropped 4; count of bases not matched to a gene: 8. The CDR3, as DNA: TGTGCCAGCAGTTTATCGCACAGGGGCGGAAGCTATGGCTACACCTTC. Protein product: CASSLSHRGGSYGYTF.

Only a few counts were recorded for this clonotype. This chain links TRBV28 with TRBJ2-7, with D perhaps assigned TRBD1 or TRBD2 (6 bases each). V shed 3 bases and J shed 2 bases, with 14 bases lying between them. Germline-derived CDR1 and CDR2 are MDHEN and SYDVKM. The CDR3 is made up of 15 amino acids. DNA of the CDR3: TGTGCCAGCAGTTTTGGAGGGGGACGTGCCTACGAGCAGTACTTC. The encoded protein is CASSFGGGRAYEQYF.

This clonotype counts as medium-sized. The chain links TRBV29-1 to TRBJ2-7; 8 bases line up with TRBD1. Germline CDR1 reads SQVTM; CDR2 reads ANQGSEA. The CDR3 runs to 14 residues. The ends lost 1 base at V and 6 bases at J; junction bases unmatched: 8. The CDR3 loop reads CSVEGATGASEQYF. The CDR3 nucleotides read TGCAGCGTTGAAGGTGCGACAGGGGCTAGCGAGCAGTACTTC.

This clonotype has only a few counts. The chain combines TRBV18 with TRBJ1-1; D unresolved. With 1 base removed from V and 4 bases from J, the gap between germline ends came to 16 bases. Looked up from germline, CDR1 is KGHSH and CDR2 is LQKENI. The CDR3 runs 16 residues. DNA for the CDR3: TGTGCCAGCTCACCACTAACCGGGCCGAGGAGCACTGAAGCTTTCTTT. This codes for CASSPLTGPRSTEAFF.

This clonotype turned up a few times. V gene TRBV7-9 combines with J gene TRBJ2-5; D is unresolved. The CDR3 is 13 residues long. From germline, CDR1 is SEHNR and CDR2 FQNEAQ (reference sequence). V lost 7 bases and J lost 7, with 16 bases in between. Here the CDR3 DNA reads TGTGCCAGCACCCCTGCGTCGGTTTCGACCCAGTACTTC. It is translated as CASTPASVSTQYF.

This clonotype was counted a few times. The V and J genes are TRBV20-1 and TRBJ1-1, with D perhaps matching TRBD1 (6 bases). The CDR3 runs to 12 residues. Germline values: CDR1 DFQATT, CDR2 SNEGSKA (reference sequence). V was trimmed by 6 bases and J by 4 bases, leaving 12 bases between them. DNA for the CDR3: TGCAGTGCCCAGAAGACAGGCACTGAAGCTTTCTTT. Amino acid sequence: CSAQKTGTEAFF.

The chain combines TRBV6-6 with TRBJ1-1, with 12 bases identical to TRBD1. In germline, CDR1 is MNHNY, CDR2 SVGAGI (reference sequence). Germline trimming cut 2 bases from V and 6 bases from J; bases unmatched to any gene: 7. The CDR3 consists of 16 residues. CDR3 in amino acids: CASSYGTGQGAPEAFF. For the CDR3, the DNA is TGTGCCAGCAGTTACGGAACGGGACAGGGGGCGCCTGAAGCTTTCTTT.